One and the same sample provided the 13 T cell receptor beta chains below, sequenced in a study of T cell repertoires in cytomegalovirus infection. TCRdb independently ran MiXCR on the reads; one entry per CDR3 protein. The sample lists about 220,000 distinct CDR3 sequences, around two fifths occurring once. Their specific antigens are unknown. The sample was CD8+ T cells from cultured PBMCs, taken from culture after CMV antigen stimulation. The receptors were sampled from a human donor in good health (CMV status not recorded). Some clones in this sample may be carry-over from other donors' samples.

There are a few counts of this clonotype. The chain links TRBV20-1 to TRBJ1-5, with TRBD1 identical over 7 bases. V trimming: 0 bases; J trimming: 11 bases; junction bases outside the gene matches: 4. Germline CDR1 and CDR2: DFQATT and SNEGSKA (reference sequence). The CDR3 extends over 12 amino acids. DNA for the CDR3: TGCAGTGCTAGAGATTCTGGGACAGCCCAGCATTTT. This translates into CSARDSGTAQHF.

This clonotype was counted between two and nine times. The CDR3 region is CASSLASGQGDYGYTF. Here the CDR3 DNA reads TGTGCCAGCAGCTTAGCGAGTGGTCAGGGGGACTATGGCTACACCTTC. This chain joins TRBV7-9 and TRBJ1-2, with 7 bases that match TRBD1. V was clipped by 0 bases and J by 3 bases; unmatched bases: 7. The CDR3 sequence is 16 residues long. CDR1 and CDR2 from the germline V gene are SEHNR and FQNEAQ (reference sequence). Filled out from reference TRBV7-9 and TRBJ1-2, the complete variable domain reads DTGVSQNPRHKITKRGQNVTFRCDPISEHNRLYWYRQTLGQGPEFLTYFQNEAQLEKSRLLSDRFSAERPKGSFSTLEIQRTEQGDSAMYLCASSLASGQGDYGYTFGSGTRLTVV.

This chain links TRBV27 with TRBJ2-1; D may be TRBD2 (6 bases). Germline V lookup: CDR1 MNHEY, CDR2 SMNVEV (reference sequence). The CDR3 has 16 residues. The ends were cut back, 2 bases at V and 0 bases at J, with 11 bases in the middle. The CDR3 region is CASSLMGGSSYNEQFF. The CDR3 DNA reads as TGTGCCAGCAGTTTAATGGGGGGTAGCTCCTACAATGAGCAGTTCTTC.

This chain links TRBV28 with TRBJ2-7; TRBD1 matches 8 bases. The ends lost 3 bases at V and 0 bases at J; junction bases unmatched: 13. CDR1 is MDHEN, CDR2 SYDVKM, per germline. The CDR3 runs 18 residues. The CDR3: CASSFTTSGGPSSYEQYF. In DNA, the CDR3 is TGTGCCAGCAGTTTTACGACCTCAGGGGGCCCTAGCTCCTACGAGCAGTACTTC.

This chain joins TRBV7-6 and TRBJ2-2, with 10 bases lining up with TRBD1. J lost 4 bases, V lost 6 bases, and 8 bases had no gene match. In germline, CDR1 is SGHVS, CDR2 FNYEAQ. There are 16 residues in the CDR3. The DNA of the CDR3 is TGTGCCAGCAGGAAAATGGGACAGGGGTTCACCGGGGAGCTGTTTTTT. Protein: CASRKMGQGFTGELFF. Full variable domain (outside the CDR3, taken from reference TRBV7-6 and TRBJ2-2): GAGVSQSPRYKVTKRGQDVALRCDPISGHVSLYWYRQALGQGPEFLTYFNYEAQQDKSGLPNDRFSAERPEGSISTLTIQRTEQRDSAMYRCASRKMGQGFTGELFFGEGSRLTVL.

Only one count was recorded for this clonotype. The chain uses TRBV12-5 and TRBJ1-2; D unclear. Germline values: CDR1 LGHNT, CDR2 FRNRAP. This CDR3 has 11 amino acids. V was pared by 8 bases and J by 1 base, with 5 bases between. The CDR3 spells CASWDNYGYTF. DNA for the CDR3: TGTGCTAGTTGGGATAACTATGGCTACACCTTC.

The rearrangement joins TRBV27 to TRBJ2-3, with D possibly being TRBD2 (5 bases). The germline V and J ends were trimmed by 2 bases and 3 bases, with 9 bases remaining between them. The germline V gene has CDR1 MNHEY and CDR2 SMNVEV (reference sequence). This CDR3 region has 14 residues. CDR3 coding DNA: TGTGCCAGCAGTTTAACTAGGGCAACAGATACGCAGTATTTT. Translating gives CASSLTRATDTQYF.

This chain's CDR3 is CASSLYTQGNTEAFF. Written as DNA, the CDR3 is TGCGCCAGCAGCCTCTATACACAGGGGAACACTGAAGCTTTCTTT. The rearrangement uses TRBV4-1 and TRBJ1-1; D possibly corresponds to TRBD1 (6 bases). V lost 4 bases and J lost 1, with 13 bases in between. The CDR3 runs 15 residues. Germline CDR1 reads MGHRA; CDR2 reads YSYEKL.

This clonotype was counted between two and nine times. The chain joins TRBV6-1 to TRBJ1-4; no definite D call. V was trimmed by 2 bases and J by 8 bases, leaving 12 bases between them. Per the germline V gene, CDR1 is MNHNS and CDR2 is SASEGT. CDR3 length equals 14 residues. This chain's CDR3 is CASSEQNPGEKLFF. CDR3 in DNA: TGTGCCAGCAGTGAACAGAACCCTGGGGAAAAACTGTTTTTT.

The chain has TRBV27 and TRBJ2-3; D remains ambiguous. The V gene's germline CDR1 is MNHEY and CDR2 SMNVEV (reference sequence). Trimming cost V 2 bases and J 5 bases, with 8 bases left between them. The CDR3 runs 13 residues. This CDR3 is CASSLAPRDTQYF. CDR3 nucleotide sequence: TGTGCCAGCAGTTTAGCCCCCCGAGATACGCAGTATTTT.

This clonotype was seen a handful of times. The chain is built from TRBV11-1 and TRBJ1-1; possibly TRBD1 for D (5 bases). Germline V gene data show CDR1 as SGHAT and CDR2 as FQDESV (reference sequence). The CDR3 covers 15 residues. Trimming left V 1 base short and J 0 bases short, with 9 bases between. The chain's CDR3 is CASSLDRSLNTEAFF. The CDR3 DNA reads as TGTGCCAGCAGCTTAGACAGGTCTTTGAACACTGAAGCTTTCTTT.

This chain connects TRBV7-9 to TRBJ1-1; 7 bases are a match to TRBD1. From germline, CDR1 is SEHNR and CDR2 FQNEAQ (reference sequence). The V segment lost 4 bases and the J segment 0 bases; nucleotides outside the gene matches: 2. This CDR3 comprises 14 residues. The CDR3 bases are TGTGCCAGCAGCTGGGGACAGTTGAACACTGAAGCTTTCTTT. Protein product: CASSWGQLNTEAFF.

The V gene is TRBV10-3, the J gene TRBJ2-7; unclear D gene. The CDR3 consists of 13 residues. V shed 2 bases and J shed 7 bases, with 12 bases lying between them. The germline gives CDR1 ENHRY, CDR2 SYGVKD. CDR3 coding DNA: TGTGCCATCAGTGAGATGACGCTACGAGAGCAGTACTTC. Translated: CAISEMTLREQYF.